A selection of T cell receptor beta chains follows, all from one sample in a study of cytomegalovirus exposure and HLA in healthy donors. Produced via immunoSEQ multiplex PCR; TCRdb's table is partial and in-frame only. The sample shows 250,000 to 350,000 clones, roughly 90% of them seen only once. Sequenced input: PBMCs. These receptors came from a woman younger than 45 in good health and CMV-seropositive. CDR3s include the opening cysteine and the closing phenylalanine or tryptophan. The D gene is left open where the match is weak. Clone size is shown for a subset of rows, as once, few, many or a class of expanded clone.

D	V	size	J	DNA	CDR3
TRBD2	TRBV5-6	.	TRBJ2-5	TGTGCCAGCAGCTATACGGGAGGGTCAGATGAGACCCAGTACTTC	CASSYTGGSDETQYF
.	TRBV9	.	TRBJ1-2	TGTGCCAGCAGCGTAGACGGCAGTAACTATGGCTACACCTTC	CASSVDGSNYGYTF
.	TRBV5-4	.	TRBJ1-4	TGTGCCAGCAGCTTGGGGACTAATGAAAAACTGTTTTTT	CASSLGTNEKLFF
TRBD2	TRBV27	.	TRBJ2-1	TGTGCCAGCGGGACTAGACCCGAGCAGTTCTTC	CASGTRPEQFF
TRBD1	TRBV5-1	.	TRBJ1-1	TGCGCCAGCAGCTTGCCGGGACAGGTGAACACTGAAGCTTTCTTT	CASSLPGQVNTEAFF
.	TRBV7-2	.	TRBJ2-1	TGTGCCAGCAGATTTGGCCTGGAGTCGAATGAGCAGTTCTTC	CASRFGLESNEQFF
.	TRBV2	.	TRBJ1-2	TGTGCCAGCCTTGGGGGGGGCAACAGTGGCTACACCTTC	CASLGGGNSGYTF
.	TRBV14	.	TRBJ1-2	TGTGCCAGCAGCCCGGGGACTCACTATGGCTACACCTTC	CASSPGTHYGYTF
TRBD2	TRBV7-2	.	TRBJ2-7	TGTGCCAGCAGCTTAAAAGGCGGGAGCCCCTACGAGCAGTACTTC	CASSLKGGSPYEQYF
.	TRBV11-2	.	TRBJ1-1	TGTGCCAGCAGCAGCGGGACGGCCGTGAACACTGAAGCTTTCTTT	CASSSGTAVNTEAFF
.	TRBV18	.	TRBJ1-2	TGTGCCAGCTCACCCGACAGCACCTATGGCTACACCTTC	CASSPDSTYGYTF
TRBD1	TRBV30	once	TRBJ2-1	TGTGCCTGGAGATACGGGACAGGCAATGAGCAGTTCTTC	CAWRYGTGNEQFF
TRBD1	TRBV28	few	TRBJ1-3	TGTGCCAGCAGTCTTTGGCCTCAGGGGGCCCGGGCTGACACCATATATTTT	CASSLWPQGARADTIYF
.	TRBV29-1	.	TRBJ2-7	TGCAGCGTTGAAGCTCGGGGCAGTAAAGGGTGGAATTACGAGCAGTACTTC	CSVEARGSKGWNYEQYF
.	TRBV6-5	.	TRBJ1-1	TGTGCCAGCAGTTTGCAGGAGACTAACACTGAAGCTTTCTTT	CASSLQETNTEAFF
.	TRBV6-4	once	TRBJ2-1	TGTGCCAGCAGTGACCATGGGCAGACCTACAATGAGCAGTTCTTC	CASSDHGQTYNEQFF
.	TRBV15	.	TRBJ2-3	TGTGCCACCAGCAGAGATCTCAGGACTAGCACAGATACGCAGTATTTT	CATSRDLRTSTDTQYF
.	TRBV2	.	TRBJ2-1	TGTGCCAGCCGAGGGGGCGGGGCCCCGGTCGAGGGGAATGAGCAGTTCTTC	CASRGGGAPVEGNEQFF
.	TRBV5-6	.	TRBJ1-5	TGTGCCAGCCTAAGGGGGGTTCAGGGGTATAGCAATCAGCCCCAGCATTTT	CASLRGVQGYSNQPQHF
TRBD2	TRBV15	.	TRBJ2-7	TGTGCCACCAGCAAACAAACACCGACTAGCGGGGTAACCTACGAGCAGTACTTC	CATSKQTPTSGVTYEQYF
.	TRBV2	.	TRBJ1-1	TGTGCCAGCAGCGCGTTAAAGGGGAACACTGAAGCTTTCTTT	CASSALKGNTEAFF
.	TRBV7-8	.	TRBJ1-4	TGTGCCAGCAGCAGATATAATGAAAAACTGTTTTTT	CASSRYNEKLFF
TRBD2	TRBV5-6	.	TRBJ2-7	TGTGCCAGCAGCGAAGGGACTAGCTTGTACGAGCAGTACTTC	CASSEGTSLYEQYF
.	TRBV25-1	.	TRBJ2-1	TGTGCCAGCAGTGAGCGCGGGACCCTATACAATGAGCAGTTCTTC	CASSERGTLYNEQFF
TRBD1	TRBV25-1	.	TRBJ1-1	TGTGCCAGCAGACGGACAGGGGCAACTGAAGCTTTCTTT	CASRRTGATEAFF
.	TRBV6-6	.	TRBJ2-7	TGTGCCAGCAGTCACTTTTCGGCAGGGGTATTCTACGAGCAGTACTTC	CASSHFSAGVFYEQYF
.	TRBV27	.	TRBJ1-2	TGTGCCGGCGGGGGGCTTTATGGCTACACCTTC	CAGGGLYGYTF
TRBD1	TRBV7-8	.	TRBJ1-1	TGTGCCAGCAGCTTGCGGGTCTCAGGGGGGGCAAACACTGAAGCTTTCTTT	CASSLRVSGGANTEAFF
.	TRBV14	.	TRBJ1-2	TGTGCCAGCAGCCAAGTCCGAGGTTCCGATGGCTACACCTTC	CASSQVRGSDGYTF
.	TRBV6-1	once	TRBJ2-7	TGTGCCAGCAGTGTTGGAGGGATAAGGGGCGAGCAGTACTTC	CASSVGGIRGEQYF